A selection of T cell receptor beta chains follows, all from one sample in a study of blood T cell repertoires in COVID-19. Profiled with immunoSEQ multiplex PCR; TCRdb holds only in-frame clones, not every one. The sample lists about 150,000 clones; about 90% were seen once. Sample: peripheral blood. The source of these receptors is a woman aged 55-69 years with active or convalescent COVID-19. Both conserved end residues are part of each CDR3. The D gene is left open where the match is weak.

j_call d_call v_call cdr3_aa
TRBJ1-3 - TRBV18 CASSPQGQGNTIYF
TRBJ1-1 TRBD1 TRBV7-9 CASRLSKLGQGDSTEAFF
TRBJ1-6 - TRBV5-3 CARSLPGTYNSPLHF
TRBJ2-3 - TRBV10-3 CAISESAGVGDTQYF
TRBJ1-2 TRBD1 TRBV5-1 CASSPTGTGDGYTF
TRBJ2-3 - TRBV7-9 CASSESADTQYF
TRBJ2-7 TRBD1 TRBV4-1 CASSQGQGEYEQYF
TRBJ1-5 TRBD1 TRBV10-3 CAISEHLTGDGQPQHF
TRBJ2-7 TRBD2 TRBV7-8 CASSLVGGAHEQYF
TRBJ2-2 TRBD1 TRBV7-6 CASSLVGTGPTGELFF
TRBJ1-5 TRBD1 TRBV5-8 CASTRQGGNQPQHF
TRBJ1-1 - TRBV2 CASRARGEAFF
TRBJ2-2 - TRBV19 CASSTAQGTGELFF
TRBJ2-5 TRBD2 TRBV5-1 CASSTGLAGGQETQYF
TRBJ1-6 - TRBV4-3 CASSQAPRAGENSPLHF
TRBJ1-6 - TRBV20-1 CSAIDSSYNSPLHF
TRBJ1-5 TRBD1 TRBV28 CASSLSDRAYAQPQHF
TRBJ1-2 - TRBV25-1 CASSETDRSYGYTF
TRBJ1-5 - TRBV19 CASSIDRGQPQHF
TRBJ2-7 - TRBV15 CATSRDRGRYEQYF
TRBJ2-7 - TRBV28 CASSSLGVGQYF
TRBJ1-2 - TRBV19 CASSIAAGIYGYTF
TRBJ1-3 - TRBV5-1 CASSLSIGSGNTIYF
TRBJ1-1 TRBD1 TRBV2 CASSLTGLTEAFF
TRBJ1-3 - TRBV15 CATSQWPSGNTIYF
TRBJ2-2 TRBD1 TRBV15 CATSRDLTGMNTGELFF
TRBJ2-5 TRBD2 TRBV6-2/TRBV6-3 CASSYLFSGGDPRGETQYF
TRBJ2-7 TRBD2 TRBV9 CASSVGLAGRSSYEQYF
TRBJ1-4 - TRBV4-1 CASSQDPGGTWEKLFF
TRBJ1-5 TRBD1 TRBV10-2 CASSATGGGQPQHF
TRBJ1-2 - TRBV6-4 CASSDTRGGYTF
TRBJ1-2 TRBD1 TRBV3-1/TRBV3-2 CASSLTGDYGYTF
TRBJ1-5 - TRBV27 CASSNSGFGNQPQHF
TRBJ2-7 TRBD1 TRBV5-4 CASSLLIDRDDEQYF
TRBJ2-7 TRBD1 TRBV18 CASSPGTDSYEQYF
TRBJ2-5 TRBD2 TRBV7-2 CASSSGGAQETQYF
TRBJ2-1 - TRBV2 CASSPAGLRDNEQFF
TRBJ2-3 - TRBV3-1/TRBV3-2 CASSLLETDTQYF
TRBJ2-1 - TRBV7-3 CASIRGDRAHEQFF
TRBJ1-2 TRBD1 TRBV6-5 CASLGQVDGYTF
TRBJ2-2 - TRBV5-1 CASSFSRYPGELFF
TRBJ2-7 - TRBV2 CASSGGDSYEQYF
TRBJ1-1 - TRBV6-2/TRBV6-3 CASSYPQGTNTEAFF
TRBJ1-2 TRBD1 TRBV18 CASSPETGDYGYTF
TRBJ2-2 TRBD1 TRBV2 CASRTGTGAGELFF
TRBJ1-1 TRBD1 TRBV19 CASSIPRTGLNTEAFF
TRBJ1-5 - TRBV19 CASSMEGYSNQPQHF
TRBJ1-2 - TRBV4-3 CASSQGSGSYGYTF
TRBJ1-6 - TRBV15 CATSTGGVALSPLHF
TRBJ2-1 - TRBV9 CASSVATGARNEQFF